The TCR beta chain under discussion was sequenced for a study of blood T cell repertoires in COVID-19. About the study: Sites in the United States, Italy and Spain provided acute and convalescent COVID-19 samples. T cells, B-cell-depleted T cells, or PBMCs provided the cDNA or gDNA that served as material.

Per the original data handling: Estimation of nucleated cell counts relied on the amplification of reference gene primers. Sequencing was performed with immunoSEQ multiplex PCR; in TCRdb, only in-frame clones are kept and a portion is missing. V and J calls and clone size are those listed in that table; D and trimming were worked out from the DNA. The sample has some 200,000 clones, 87% seen once; the top ten hold about 1%. The V and J ends lost 5 bases and 2 bases, in that order; junction bases with no gene match: 15. CDR1 and CDR2 from the germline V gene are SEHNR and FQNEAQ (reference sequence). This CDR3 is built from 19 residues.

The source is a young woman who had recovered from COVID-19. Sequencing was performed on peripheral blood. The chain employs TRBV7-9 and TRBJ2-1; 10 nucleotides line up with TRBD2. The chain's CDR3 is CASSKDRVRTSGTYNEQFF. DNA for the CDR3: TGTGCCAGCAGCAAGGACAGGGTGAGAACTAGCGGGACCTACAATGAGCAGTTCTTC.